A single sample is the source of the 17 T cell receptor beta chains below, sequenced in a study of T cells expressing NK-cell markers. No DNA is given; TCRdb re-called the 5' RACE reads and lists each CDR3 protein once. Recorded for this sample: about 150,000 distinct CDR3 sequences. The sequenced material came from blood T cells: a sorted CD56 or NKG2C T cell subset, CD4+ or CD8+ T cells, or bulk PBMC T cells (not recorded which). Receptors originate from a woman aged 45 to 65 in good health.

V usage is TRBV3-1 and J usage is TRBJ1-2. Germline CDR1 is LGHDT and CDR2 is YNNKEL (reference sequence). The CDR3 has 15 amino acids. The CDR3 loop is CASSQELAGDYGYTF.

V gene TRBV4-1 combines with J gene TRBJ2-1; TCRdb proposes TRBD1, but this gene call is untestable without DNA. Per the germline V gene, CDR1 is MGHRA and CDR2 is YSYEKL. CDR3 size: 14 residues. CDR3 amino acids: CASSQRDNYNEQFF.

CDR3 region: CASTTTPSSYNEQFF. The chain is built from TRBV9 and TRBJ2-1. The CDR3 totals 15 residues. CDR1 is SGDLS and CDR2 is YYNGEE in the germline V gene.

The chain combines TRBV9 with TRBJ2-1. The CDR3 consists of 19 residues. CDR1 is SGDLS, CDR2 YYNGEE, per germline. The CDR3: CASSLQYGRAGGSYNEQFF.

The CDR3 here is CASRYRQGPNEQFF. The chain carries TRBV3-1 and TRBJ2-1; TCRdb's assignment of TRBD1 cannot be checked, as there is no DNA. There are 14 residues in the CDR3. Germline V gene data show CDR1 as LGHDT and CDR2 as YNNKEL (reference sequence).

The chain recombines TRBV4-1 with TRBJ2-7; TCRdb designates TRBD2, a call that cannot be tested without DNA. This CDR3 region has 15 residues. Germline CDR1 is MGHRA and CDR2 is YSYEKL. The CDR3 region is CASSQGAERPYEQYF.

The chain has TRBV7-8 and TRBJ2-1; the TRBD1 assignment by TCRdb is unverifiable without DNA. The CDR3 totals 16 residues. CDR1 is SGHVS and CDR2 is FQNEAQ in the germline V gene. CDR3 sequence reads: CASSLAGQGGRAEQFF.

V and J are TRBV12-3 or TRBV12-4 and TRBJ2-1; lacking DNA, the TRBD2 call made by TCRdb goes unchecked. CDR3 length: 16 amino acids. Here the CDR3 reads CASSFGSGGVSNEQFF.

This chain connects TRBV7-9 to TRBJ2-1; TCRdb reports TRBD2, a call that lacks DNA to check it against. Germline V CDR1 and CDR2: SEHNR, FQNEAQ (reference sequence). This CDR3 is 15 amino acids long. CDR3 loop: CASSSTSGAYNEQFF.

The CDR3 sequence: CATSRAGSGGYTF. The J gene is TRBJ1-2, the V gene TRBV15; TCRdb returns TRBD1, unconfirmable since there is no DNA. Germline V gene data show CDR1 as LNHNV and CDR2 as YYDKDF (reference sequence). The CDR3 loop spans 13 amino acids.

The CDR3 loop is CSARSGLATYNEQFF. The J gene is TRBJ2-1, the V gene TRBV20-1; TCRdb proposes TRBD2, but this gene call is untestable without DNA. Per germline, CDR1 DFQATT and CDR2 SNEGSKA (reference sequence). CDR3 length equals 15 residues.

This clonotype is labeled medium-sized based on frequency. The chain joins TRBV30 to TRBJ2-7; the D gene TCRdb calls, TRBD2, cannot be checked with no DNA. Germline CDR1 is GTSNPN and CDR2 is SVGIG (reference sequence). The CDR3 extends over 17 amino acids. The CDR3: CAWSVWLAGAPRWEQYF.

The V and J genes are TRBV6-2 or TRBV6-3 and TRBJ2-1; without DNA, the TCRdb call of TRBD1 cannot be checked. The CDR3 runs 18 residues. In germline, CDR1 is MNHEY, CDR2 SVGEGT. The CDR3 sequence: CASSWDSRSVRSYNEQFF.

This rearrangement joins TRBV28 to TRBJ1-5. Germline loops: CDR1 MDHEN, CDR2 SYDVKM. The CDR3 consists of 18 residues. The CDR3 sequence: CASSLPAGGTPSNQPQHF.

The V gene is TRBV23-1, the J gene TRBJ2-1. TRBV23-1 has ORF status, its function being uncertain. CDR3 size: 20 residues. The CDR3 spells CASSQEVFQAKWVPYNEQFF.

The chain has TRBV24-1 and TRBJ2-7. CDR3 size: 13 residues. The germline V gene encodes CDR1 KGHDR and CDR2 SFDVKD. The CDR3 loop reads CATRSGDSYEQYF.

The chain combines TRBV5-1 with TRBJ2-6. The length of the CDR3 is 15 residues. Germline lookup yields CDR1 SGHRS and CDR2 YFSETQ. The CDR3 spells CASSLGPSGANVLTF.